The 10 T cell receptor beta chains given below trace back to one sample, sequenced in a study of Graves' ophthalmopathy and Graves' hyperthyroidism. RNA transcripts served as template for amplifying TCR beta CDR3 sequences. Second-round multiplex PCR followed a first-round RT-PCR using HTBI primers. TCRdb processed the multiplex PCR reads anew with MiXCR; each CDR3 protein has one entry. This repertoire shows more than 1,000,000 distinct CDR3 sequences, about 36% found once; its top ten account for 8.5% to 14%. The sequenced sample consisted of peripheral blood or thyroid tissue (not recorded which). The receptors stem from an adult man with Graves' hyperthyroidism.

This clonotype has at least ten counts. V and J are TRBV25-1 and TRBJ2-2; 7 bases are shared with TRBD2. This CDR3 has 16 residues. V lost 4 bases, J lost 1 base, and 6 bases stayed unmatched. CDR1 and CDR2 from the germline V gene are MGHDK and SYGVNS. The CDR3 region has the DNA TGTGCCAGCAGTGCCCTTTTAGCGGGGAACACCGGGGAGCTGTTTTTT. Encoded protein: CASSALLAGNTGELFF.

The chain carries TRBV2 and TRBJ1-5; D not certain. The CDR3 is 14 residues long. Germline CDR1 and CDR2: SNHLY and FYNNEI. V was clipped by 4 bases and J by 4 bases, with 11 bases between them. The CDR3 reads CASSVSRLNQPQHF. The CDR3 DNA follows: TGTGCCAGCAGTGTCAGCCGGCTTAATCAGCCCCAGCATTTT. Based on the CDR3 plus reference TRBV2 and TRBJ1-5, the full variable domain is EPEVTQTPSHQVTQMGQEVILRCVPISNHLYFYWYRQILGQKVEFLVSFYNNEISEKSEIFDDQFSVERPDGSNFTLKIRSTKLEDSAMYFCASSVSRLNQPQHFGDGTRLSIL.

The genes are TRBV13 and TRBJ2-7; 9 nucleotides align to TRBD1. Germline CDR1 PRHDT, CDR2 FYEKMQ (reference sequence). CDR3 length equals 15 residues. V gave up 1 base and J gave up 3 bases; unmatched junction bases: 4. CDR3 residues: CASSLVGTGFYEQYF. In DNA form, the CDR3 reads TGTGCCAGCAGCTTAGTGGGGACAGGGTTCTACGAGCAGTACTTC.

CDR3 region: CASSYSGRGARNGYTF. CDR3 nucleotides: TGTGCCAGCAGTTACTCGGGCAGGGGAGCCAGGAATGGCTACACCTTC. The chain carries TRBV6-5 and TRBJ1-2; tentatively, D is TRBD1 (6 bases). The germline V gene has CDR1 MNHEY and CDR2 SVGAGI. CDR3 length equals 16 residues. The V and J ends lost 0 bases and 6 bases respectively, with 17 bases between them.

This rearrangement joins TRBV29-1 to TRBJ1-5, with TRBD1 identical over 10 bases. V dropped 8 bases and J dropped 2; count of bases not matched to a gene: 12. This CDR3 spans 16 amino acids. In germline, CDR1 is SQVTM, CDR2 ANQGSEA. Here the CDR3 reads CSTSTGGSMGNQPQHF. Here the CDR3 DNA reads TGCAGCACCTCGACAGGGGGCTCTATGGGCAATCAGCCCCAGCATTTT. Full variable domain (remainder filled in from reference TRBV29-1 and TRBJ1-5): SAVISQKPSRDICQRGTSLTIQCQVDSQVTMMFWYRQQPGQSLTLIATANQGSEATYESGFVIDKFPISRPNLTFSTLTVSNMSPEDSSIYLCSTSTGGSMGNQPQHFGDGTRLSIL.

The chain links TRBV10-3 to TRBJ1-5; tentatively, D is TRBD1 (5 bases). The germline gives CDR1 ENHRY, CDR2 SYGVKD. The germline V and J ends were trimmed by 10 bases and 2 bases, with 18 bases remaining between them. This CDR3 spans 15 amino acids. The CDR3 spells CASTQRGVGNQPQHF. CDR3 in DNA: TGTGCCAGCACCCAGCGAGGGGTTGGCAATCAGCCCCAGCATTTT.

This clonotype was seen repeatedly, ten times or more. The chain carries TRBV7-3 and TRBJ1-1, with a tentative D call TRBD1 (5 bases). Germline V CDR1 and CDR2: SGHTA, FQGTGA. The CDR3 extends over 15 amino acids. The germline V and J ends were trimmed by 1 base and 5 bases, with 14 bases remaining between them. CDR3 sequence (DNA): TGTGCCAGCAGCTTAAGCGTCCGGGGGGAGACTGAAGCTTTCTTT. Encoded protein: CASSLSVRGETEAFF.

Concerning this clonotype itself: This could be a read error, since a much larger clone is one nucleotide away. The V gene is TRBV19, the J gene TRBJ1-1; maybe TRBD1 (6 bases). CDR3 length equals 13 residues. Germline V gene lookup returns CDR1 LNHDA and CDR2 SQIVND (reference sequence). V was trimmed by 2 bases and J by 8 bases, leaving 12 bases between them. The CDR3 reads CASSIPGRGEAFF. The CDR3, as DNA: TGTGCCAGTAGTATACCGGGCAGGGGCGAAGCTTTCTTT. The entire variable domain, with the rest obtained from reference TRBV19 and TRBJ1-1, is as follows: DGGITQSPKYLFRKEGQNVTLSCEQNLNHDAMYWYRQDPGQGLRLIYYSQIVNDFQKGDIAEGYSVSREKKESFPLTVTSAQKNPTAFYLCASSIPGRGEAFFGQGTRLTVV.

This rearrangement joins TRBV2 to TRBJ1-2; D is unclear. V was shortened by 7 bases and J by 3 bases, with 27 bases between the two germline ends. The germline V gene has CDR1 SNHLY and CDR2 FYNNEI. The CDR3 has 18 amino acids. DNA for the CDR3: TGTGCCAGCATCCTATCCTGGGAGGCCAAAACGCCTGACTATGGCTACACCTTC. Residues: CASILSWEAKTPDYGYTF.

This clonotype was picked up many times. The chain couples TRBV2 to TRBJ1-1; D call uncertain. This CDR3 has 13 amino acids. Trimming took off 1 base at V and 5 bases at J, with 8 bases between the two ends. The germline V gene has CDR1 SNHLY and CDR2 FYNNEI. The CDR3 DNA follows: TGTGCCAGCAGTGAAGAAAGTGGGACTGAAGCTTTCTTT. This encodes CASSEESGTEAFF.